The rows below give T cell receptor beta chains drawn from one sample of a study of human T cells and chemical hapten exposure. TCRdb re-derived calls from the RACE reads in MiXCR, one entry per CDR3 protein. The repertoire holds approximately 28,000 distinct CDR3 sequences, with approximately 9% as singletons. The sequencing here drew on whole blood, taken in connection with sensitization to the hapten diphenylcyclopropenone (DPC). The receptor set was obtained from a man aged 30 to 39 with alopecia areata. Some clones in this sample may be carry-over from other donors' samples. CDR3s include the opening cysteine and the closing phenylalanine or tryptophan. The D gene is left open where the match is weak. Clone size is shown for a subset of rows, as once, few, many or a class of expanded clone.

J gene | D gene | V gene | clone size | CDR3 DNA | CDR3 protein
TRBJ2-3 | TRBD1 | TRBV10-2 | many | TGCGCCAGCAGTGAACCAGCGTGGCAGGGGGCATCAGATACGCAGTATTTT | CASSEPAWQGASDTQYF
TRBJ2-6 | - | TRBV12-3/TRBV12-4 | - | TGTGCCAGCAGTTTGCGCGAGGGTGGGGCCAACGTCCTGACTTTC | CASSLREGGANVLTF
TRBJ2-2 | - | TRBV18 | - | TGTGCCAGCTCGGCGGACCATGGGAACGGGGAGCTGTTTTTT | CASSADHGNGELFF
TRBJ1-6 | - | TRBV18 | many | TGTGCCAGCTCACCCAGCCAGGGCTCAGCTTCACCCCTCCACTTT | CASSPSQGSASPLHF
TRBJ2-7 | - | TRBV20-1 | medium-sized | TGCAGTGCGAAGCAGTACCAAGGGGTCTACGAGCAGTACTTC | CSAKQYQGVYEQYF
TRBJ2-3 | TRBD2 | TRBV11-3 | many | TGTGCCAGCAGCTCGCATCTAGCGGGGTTCACAGATACGCAGTATTTT | CASSSHLAGFTDTQYF
TRBJ2-2 | - | TRBV24-1 | - | TGTGCCACCAGTGATTGGCCCGGGGAGCTGTTTTTT | CATSDWPGELFF
TRBJ1-2 | - | TRBV7-9 | many | TGTGCCAGCAGCTTAGATGACGGGGACTATGGCTACACCTTC | CASSLDDGDYGYTF
TRBJ2-7 | - | TRBV6-2/TRBV6-3 | many | TGTGCCAGCCGCGGCCGTGGTCTAGCAACCTACGAGCAGTACTTC | CASRGRGLATYEQYF
TRBJ2-7 | TRBD2 | TRBV10-1 | many | TGCGCCAGCAGTCCGAGCGGGAGCATCGTCGAGCAGTACTTC | CASSPSGSIVEQYF
TRBJ2-3 | TRBD1 | TRBV6-4 | many | TGTGCCAGCAGACGGGACAGTGACAAGGATACGCAGTATTTT | CASRRDSDKDTQYF
TRBJ2-5 | - | TRBV6-6 | few | TGTGCCAGCAGCAGACAGGGAGGAGAAGAGACCCAGTACTTC | CASSRQGGEETQYF
TRBJ2-5 | TRBD2 | TRBV29-1 | - | TGCAGCGTTGGCAGGCGGGGGGAGACCCAGTACTTC | CSVGRRGETQYF
TRBJ2-7 | - | TRBV27 | many | TGTGCCAGCAGTTTGAGGGGACACGGAGGCTACGAGCAGTACTTC | CASSLRGHGGYEQYF
TRBJ2-3 | - | TRBV12-3/TRBV12-4 | - | TGTGCCAGCAGTCCCGACAGCAACAAGAGGACGAATACGCAGTATTTT | CASSPDSNKRTNTQYF
TRBJ1-1 | - | TRBV7-2 | - | TGTGCCAGCAGCTTGAGACCAAACACTGAAGCTTTCTTT | CASSLRPNTEAFF
TRBJ2-3 | - | TRBV12-3/TRBV12-4 | many | TGTGCCAGCAGCGGACAGCCGATTAGCACAGATACGCAGTATTTT | CASSGQPISTDTQYF
TRBJ2-7 | TRBD1 | TRBV10-1 | few | TGCGCCAGCAGTCTTAACAGGGGCTACGAGCAGTACTTC | CASSLNRGYEQYF
TRBJ2-1 | TRBD1 | TRBV10-3 | few | TGTGCCATCAGTGAGTCGAAGGGGGCACTGGTGTCTGGTGAGCAGTTCTTC | CAISESKGALVSGEQFF
TRBJ1-1 | - | TRBV29-1 | many | TGCAGCGTTGGGGATCCGGCCACTGAAGCTTTCTTT | CSVGDPATEAFF
TRBJ2-3 | - | TRBV7-2 | many | TGTGCCAGCACCCCAGCGGGTTTCACAGATACGCAGTATTTT | CASTPAGFTDTQYF
TRBJ2-7 | TRBD2 | TRBV29-1 | - | TGCAGCGTCGCGTTACTAGCGGGAAACTACGAGCAGTACTTC | CSVALLAGNYEQYF
TRBJ2-4 | - | TRBV21-1 | once | TGTGCCAGCAGCTCCGGTAGGACGGGGGCTACCAAAAACATTCAGTACTTC | CASSSGRTGATKNIQYF
TRBJ1-1 | TRBD1 | TRBV2 | many | TGTGCCAGCAGGATGACAGGGGGAAGCACTGAAGCTTTCTTT | CASRMTGGSTEAFF
TRBJ1-4 | - | TRBV11-2 | few | TGTGCCAGCAGCTTAGTATCTGAAAAACTGTTTTTT | CASSLVSEKLFF
TRBJ1-5 | TRBD1 | TRBV2 | - | TGTGCCAGCATGCGGGACAGAACTAGCAATCAGCCCCAGCATTTT | CASMRDRTSNQPQHF
TRBJ1-1 | - | TRBV3-1 | - | TGTGCCAGCAGTCAACTTATGACAGCGAACACTGAAGCTTTCTTT | CASSQLMTANTEAFF
TRBJ1-5 | - | TRBV7-2 | - | TGTGCCAGCAGCCTACAGGGTACTTATCAGCCCCAGCATTTT | CASSLQGTYQPQHF
TRBJ2-3 | - | TRBV19 | - | TGTGCCAGTAGTGGGCAGCGCGGAGATACGCAGTATTTT | CASSGQRGDTQYF
TRBJ2-5 | - | TRBV25-1 | - | TGTGCCAGCAGTGAATTAGGGTTCCAAGAGACCCAGTACTTC | CASSELGFQETQYF
TRBJ2-5 | - | TRBV10-2 | many | TGCGCCAGCAGTGAGTCTTGGGCGCTAGCGGAGACCCAGTACTTC | CASSESWALAETQYF
TRBJ2-7 | - | TRBV19 | many | TGTGCCAGTAGTATCCAAGAGAACGAGCAGTACTTC | CASSIQENEQYF
TRBJ2-1 | TRBD2 | TRBV6-5 | - | TGTGCCAGCAGTTACTCGAAAATAGCGGGGTACAATGAGCAGTTCTTC | CASSYSKIAGYNEQFF
TRBJ2-7 | - | TRBV30 | few | TGTGCCTGGAGTGGGGCAACGCTTTTGCAGTACTTC | CAWSGATLLQYF
TRBJ2-1 | - | TRBV11-2 | few | TGTGCCAGCAGCTTAGTAGGGGGGGGCTCCTACAATGAGCAGTTCTTC | CASSLVGGGSYNEQFF
TRBJ2-3 | - | TRBV20-1 | many | TGCAGTGCTCGAACGGGACCGATATCAGATACGCAGTATTTT | CSARTGPISDTQYF
TRBJ1-6 | TRBD1 | TRBV11-2 | many | TGTGCCAGCAGCGCCCAGGGGGCGATTAATTCACCCCTCCACTTT | CASSAQGAINSPLHF
TRBJ1-3 | - | TRBV7-8 | many | TGTGCCAGCAGCTTAATGACACCCTCTGGAAACACCATATATTTT | CASSLMTPSGNTIYF
TRBJ1-1 | - | TRBV4-1 | - | TGCGCCAGCGGGGGAGAGGGCACTGAAGCTTTCTTT | CASGGEGTEAFF
TRBJ2-7 | - | TRBV11-2 | - | TGTGCCAGCAGCCCCTGGGGTCTAGCGCTCTCCTACGAGCAGTACTTC | CASSPWGLALSYEQYF
TRBJ1-4 | - | TRBV4-1 | - | TGCGCCAGCAGCCAAGAACGGGAAAAACTGTTTTTT | CASSQEREKLFF
TRBJ1-2 | - | TRBV4-3 | many | TGCGCCAGCAGCCAAGATCGGACTAACTATGGCTACACCTTC | CASSQDRTNYGYTF
TRBJ2-5 | TRBD2 | TRBV6-2/TRBV6-3 | many | TGTGCCAGCAGTTACGGAGCGGGAGTGGAGACCCAGTACTTC | CASSYGAGVETQYF
TRBJ1-1 | - | TRBV11-3 | many | TGTGCCAGCAGCTTCCAACAGGAGAACACTGAAGCTTTCTTT | CASSFQQENTEAFF
TRBJ2-3 | TRBD1 | TRBV12-3/TRBV12-4 | - | TGTGCCAGCAGACCAAGACAGGGAGAGACAGATACGCAGTATTTT | CASRPRQGETDTQYF
TRBJ1-3 | - | TRBV15 | few | TGTGCCACCAGCAGAGATCAGGGGACGGGAAACACCATATATTTT | CATSRDQGTGNTIYF
TRBJ2-6 | - | TRBV3-1 | few | TGTGCCAGCAGCCAGGAAGTAAGCGGCAGTACAAGCTCTGGGGCCAACGTCCTGACTTTC | CASSQEVSGSTSSGANVLTF
TRBJ2-7 | - | TRBV11-2 | many | TGTGCCAGCAGCTTGACCCGTTACGAGCAGTACTTC | CASSLTRYEQYF
TRBJ2-5 | - | TRBV12-3/TRBV12-4 | many | TGTGCCAGCACTTTACGCCGACAGGCCCAAGAGACCCAGTACTTC | CASTLRRQAQETQYF
TRBJ2-2 | - | TRBV6-2/TRBV6-3 | few | TGTGCCAGCCTACCGAACACCGGGGAGCTGTTTTTT | CASLPNTGELFF
TRBJ2-1 | - | TRBV11-2 | few | TGTGCCAGCAGCTCTGGGGTTCTGTCTTGGCGCGACGTTGACAATGAGCAGTTCTTC | CASSSGVLSWRDVDNEQFF
TRBJ2-1 | TRBD2 | TRBV4-2 | - | TGTGCCAGCAGCCAAGAGTTAACTAGCGGGGGGGCTCGGGAGCAGTTCTTC | CASSQELTSGGAREQFF
TRBJ1-2 | - | TRBV14 | many | TGTGCCAGCAGCCAAGTCGGCAGGGGCGCAAACTATGGCTACACCTTC | CASSQVGRGANYGYTF
TRBJ1-5 | - | TRBV19 | - | TGTGCCAGTAGTATCGGAGAGAATCAGCCCCAGCATTTT | CASSIGENQPQHF
TRBJ1-1 | - | TRBV18 | many | TGTGCCAGCCTGAATTCGGGGAACACTGAAGCTTTCTTT | CASLNSGNTEAFF